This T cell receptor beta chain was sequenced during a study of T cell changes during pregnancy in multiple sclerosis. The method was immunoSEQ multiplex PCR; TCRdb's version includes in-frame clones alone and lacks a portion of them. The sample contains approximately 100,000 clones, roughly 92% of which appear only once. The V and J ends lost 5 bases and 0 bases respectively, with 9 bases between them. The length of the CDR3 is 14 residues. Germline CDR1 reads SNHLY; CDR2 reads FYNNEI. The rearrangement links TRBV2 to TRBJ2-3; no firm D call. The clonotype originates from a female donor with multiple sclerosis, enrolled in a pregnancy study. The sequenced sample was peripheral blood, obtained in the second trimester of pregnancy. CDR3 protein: CASSNRHSTDTQYF. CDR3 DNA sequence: TGTGCCAGCAGTAACAGACATAGCACAGATACGCAGTATTTT.